The 21 T cell receptor beta chains below come from one sample, sequenced in a study of read filtering for tumor transcriptome and immune sequencing. The library was built from about 400 ng RNA with molecular barcoded adaptors for alpha/delta and beta/gamma chains. In TCRdb, the reads were re-called with MiXCR into one record per CDR3 protein. The sample shows under 80,000 distinct CDR3 sequences, about 19% of them seen only once. Sequencing was done on a sample of a population of CD138-negative cells sorted from bone marrow. These receptors were collected from a donor at least 40 years old with multiple myeloma.

Of note for this clonotype: This may come from a read error, since a much larger clone is one base off. The chain links TRBV11-1 to TRBJ2-2; D is tentatively TRBD1 or TRBD2 (5 bases each). The germline V gene encodes CDR1 SGHAT and CDR2 FQDESV (reference sequence). This CDR3 spans 15 amino acids. CDR3 sequence: CASSPYRTNTGELSF. The DNA of the CDR3 is TGTGCCAGCAGCCCCTACAGGACGAACACCGGGGAGCTGTCTTTT.

A word on this clonotype: A much larger clone differs by one base, so this may be a read error. The chain combines TRBV29-1 with TRBJ1-1; no firm D call. The CDR3 spans 12 residues. The V gene's germline CDR1 is SQVTM and CDR2 ANQGSEA. Trimming removed 7 bases from V and 4 bases from J, with 13 bases in between. The CDR3 nucleotides are TGCAGCGCTGCCAGGATGAGCACTGAAGCTTTCTTT. Translating it yields CSAARMSTEAFF.

The sample holds many counts of this clonotype. The rearrangement uses TRBV20-1 and TRBJ2-1, with 9 bases matching TRBD2. Germline V lookup: CDR1 DFQATT, CDR2 SNEGSKA (reference sequence). V lost 0 bases to trimming and J lost 6 bases; unmatched junction nucleotides: 3. The CDR3 has 14 amino acids. DNA for the CDR3: TGCAGTGCTAGAGATGCGGGAGGGCGCAATGAGCAGTTCTTC. Amino acids: CSARDAGGRNEQFF.

This clonotype was seen at least ten times. The rearrangement uses TRBV20-1 and TRBJ2-1, with 10 bases fitting TRBD2. CDR1 and CDR2 (germline): DFQATT, SNEGSKA (reference sequence). This CDR3 has 16 residues. The trim removed 6 bases at V and 1 base at J, leaving 9 bases unmatched. CDR3: CSAYTLAGESYNEQFF. In DNA form, the CDR3 reads TGCAGTGCCTATACCCTAGCGGGGGAGTCCTACAATGAGCAGTTCTTC.

This clonotype appeared many times. The chain uses TRBV11-2 and TRBJ2-7, with TRBD2 identical over 9 bases. This CDR3 contains 18 residues. After removal of 5 bases from V and 3 bases from J, the junction contained 17 bases not matched to a gene. Germline V lookup: CDR1 SGHAT, CDR2 FQNNGV. CDR3 in DNA: TGTGCCAGCAGCCTCACGCTAGCGGGAACATCGAAGAGCTACGAGCAGTACTTC. Encoded protein: CASSLTLAGTSKSYEQYF.

Only a few counts were recorded for this clonotype. The chain joins TRBV10-3 to TRBJ2-1, with 9 bases fitting TRBD2. This CDR3 contains 15 residues. Germline-derived CDR1 and CDR2 are ENHRY and SYGVKD. Losses at the gene ends were 0 bases for V and 6 bases for J; bases not matched to a gene: 3. This CDR3 is CAISESGLAINEQFF. The CDR3 nucleotides are TGTGCCATCAGTGAGTCGGGACTAGCAATCAATGAGCAGTTCTTC.

This clonotype was detected ten times or more. The rearrangement joins TRBV20-1 to TRBJ2-1; the D gene is possibly TRBD1 (6 bases). This CDR3 is 17 amino acids long. V lost 0 bases and J lost 5, with 20 bases in between. The germline V gene encodes CDR1 DFQATT and CDR2 SNEGSKA (reference sequence). CDR3 region: CSARDPTYRDINNEQFF. Here the CDR3 DNA reads TGCAGTGCTAGAGACCCCACATACCGGGACATAAACAATGAGCAGTTCTTC.

This clonotype has more than one count but fewer than ten. The chain uses TRBV7-2 and TRBJ2-3, with D possibly being TRBD1 (5 bases). Trimming cost V 5 bases and J 6 bases, with 15 bases left between them. The CDR3 extends over 14 amino acids. Per the germline V gene, CDR1 is SGHTA and CDR2 is FQGNSA. CDR3 coding DNA: TGTGCCAGCAGCCCACAGGCGCTTGGTGATACGCAGTATTTT. It specifies CASSPQALGDTQYF.

V is TRBV6-6 and J is TRBJ2-5; TRBD2 aligns across 8 bases. The CDR3 has 14 amino acids. Germline loops: CDR1 MNHNY, CDR2 SVGAGI (reference sequence). Germline trimming cut 5 bases from V and 6 bases from J; bases unmatched to any gene: 8. DNA of the CDR3: TGTGCCAGCAGTGCCCGGGAGGGCGTGCAGACCCAGTACTTC. This sequence encodes CASSAREGVQTQYF.

This clonotype was detected many times. The V call is TRBV29-1, the J call TRBJ1-1; D unclear. This CDR3 comprises 13 residues. Germline loops: CDR1 SQVTM, CDR2 ANQGSEA. V shed 6 bases and J shed 9 bases, with 20 bases lying between them. DNA for the CDR3: TGCAGCGTCGCACCGACCGACCGCTCCCAAGCTTTCTTT. This sequence encodes CSVAPTDRSQAFF.

This clonotype has a count of ten or more. The chain joins TRBV7-9 to TRBJ2-5; the D call may be TRBD1 or TRBD2 (5 bases each). Germline V CDR1 and CDR2: SEHNR, FQNEAQ (reference sequence). Trimming removed 5 bases at V and 4 bases at J, with 14 bases between. The CDR3 is made up of 14 amino acids. The CDR3 DNA reads as TGTGCCAGCAGCACCGGGACGAGCGGAGAGACCCAGTACTTC. This encodes CASSTGTSGETQYF.

This clonotype appeared many times. The chain employs TRBV19 and TRBJ2-1; 8 bases are a match to TRBD1. The CDR3 has 15 residues. The germline V gene has CDR1 LNHDA and CDR2 SQIVND (reference sequence). The junction had 8 bases not matched to a gene; V was cut back by 2 bases and J by 8 bases. CDR3: CASSIKGQVEDEQFF. The DNA for the CDR3 is TGTGCCAGTAGTATAAAGGGACAGGTGGAGGATGAGCAGTTCTTC.

This clonotype was detected ten times or more. This rearrangement joins TRBV19 to TRBJ2-1; maybe TRBD1 (5 bases). Germline loops: CDR1 LNHDA, CDR2 SQIVND (reference sequence). The CDR3 extends over 18 amino acids. The V end was cut by 4 bases, the J end by 0 bases, with 19 bases between. CDR3 in amino acids: CASSRLPLGPSSYNEQFF. CDR3 in DNA: TGTGCCAGTAGTAGACTTCCTTTGGGGCCAAGCTCCTACAATGAGCAGTTCTTC.

This clonotype was counted at least ten times. The genes are TRBV29-1 and TRBJ1-5; D gene ambiguous. Germline assignment: CDR1 SQVTM and CDR2 ANQGSEA. The CDR3 covers 12 residues. The V gene lost 4 bases and the J gene lost 6 bases, with 10 bases spanning the gap. CDR3 in amino acids: CSVGQLGQPQHF. In DNA form, the CDR3 reads TGCAGCGTTGGGCAATTGGGTCAGCCCCAGCATTTT.

On this clonotype itself: A much larger clone differs by one base, so this may be a read error. The CDR3 end shows no conserved phenylalanine or tryptophan, and so a read error is likely. In nucleotides, the CDR3 is TGCAGTGCCAACCGGGGAGCGCCAAATCAGCCCCAGCATTCT. This gives the protein CSANRGAPNQPQHS. The rearrangement joins TRBV20-1 to TRBJ1-5, with D uncertain. The germline V gene has CDR1 DFQATT and CDR2 SNEGSKA (reference sequence). CDR3 length: 14 amino acids. V lost 6 bases to trimming and J lost 4 bases, with 16 bases between them.

As regards this clonotype: This is likely an artifact of a read error, given a far larger clone one base away. CDR3 DNA sequence: TGTGCCAGCAGCCCCCGGGGGACAGGTTCCTACAATGAGCAGTACTTC. Protein: CASSPRGTGSYNEQYF. The chain joins TRBV11-3 to TRBJ2-7, with TRBD1 identical over 8 bases. Germline V CDR1 and CDR2: SGHNT, YENEEA. V dropped 5 bases and J dropped 7; count of bases not matched to a gene: 16. The CDR3 is 16 residues long.

This clonotype was seen ten or more times. The chain is built from TRBV11-3 and TRBJ2-2; TRBD2 is a possible D gene (5 bases). In germline, CDR1 is SGHNT, CDR2 YENEEA. The ends were cut back, 3 bases at V and 6 bases at J, with 14 bases in the middle. The CDR3 length is 15 residues. The CDR3 spells CASSFTLAMAGELFF. The CDR3 nucleotides are TGTGCCAGCAGCTTTACGCTAGCAATGGCCGGGGAGCTGTTTTTT.

On this clonotype itself: A read error may explain this, as a much larger clone is one base away. The CDR3 DNA sequence: TGTTCCAGCAGCTTGGCAGGACAGGGTTACACTGAAGCTTTCTTT. Its translation is CSSSLAGQGYTEAFF. The genes are TRBV7-2 and TRBJ1-1; TRBD1 matches 8 bases. This CDR3 is built from 15 residues. The V gene's germline CDR1 is SGHTA and CDR2 FQGNSA.

A note on this clonotype: Only one base separates this from a far larger clonotype, so it likely reflects a read error. As the CDR3 is not closed by the conserved phenylalanine or tryptophan, this likely results from a read error. The V gene is TRBV5-5, the J gene TRBJ2-1; D might be TRBD1 or TRBD2, each matching 5 bases. The CDR3 spans 15 residues. Trimming cost V 3 bases and J 6 bases, with 16 bases left between them. The germline CDR1 and CDR2 sequences are SGHKS and YYEKEE (reference sequence). Here the CDR3 DNA reads TGTGCCAGCAGCTACGGGACGGTGGGGCCCAATGAGCAGTTCCTC. Translating gives CASSYGTVGPNEQFL.

This clonotype was observed a handful of times. V gene TRBV6-2 or TRBV6-3 combines with J gene TRBJ1-1; the D is unclear. V was clipped by 0 bases and J by 6 bases, with 11 bases between them. The CDR3 is made up of 14 amino acids. Germline loops: CDR1 MNHEY, CDR2 SVGEGT. The CDR3 sequence is CASSYSTTAAEAFF. The CDR3 DNA reads TGTGCCAGCAGTTACTCGACCACCGCAGCTGAAGCTTTCTTT.

A remark on this clonotype: A far larger clone is one nucleotide away, so this likely arose from a read error. The chain joins TRBV6-5 to TRBJ2-1; D ambiguous. The CDR3 contains 20 residues. With 5 bases removed from V and 5 bases from J, the gap between germline ends came to 31 bases. Germline V gene lookup returns CDR1 MNHEY and CDR2 SVGAGI. The CDR3 nucleotides read TGTGCCAGCAGTCCTCTCCCCCTTCCAGCGAGAAGAAATACCGACAATGAGCAGTTCTTC. This gives the protein CASSPLPLPARRNTDNEQFF.